Below are 21 T cell receptor beta chains sequenced from a single sample in a study of cytomegalovirus exposure and HLA in healthy donors. The primer mix had 60 Vbeta and 13 Jbeta primers. Profiled with immunoSEQ multiplex PCR; TCRdb holds only in-frame clones, not every one. Of about 120,000 clones in the sample, approximately 86% were seen once. Input material: PBMCs. These receptors came from a man in his forties or fifties in good health and CMV-seronegative.

The chain joins TRBV27 to TRBJ1-4; 9 positions agree with TRBD1. The V and J ends lost 5 bases and 4 bases, in that order; junction bases with no gene match: 5. The CDR3 covers 15 residues. Germline CDR1 reads MNHEY; CDR2 reads SMNVEV (reference sequence). The CDR3 loop reads CASSARDRVNEKLFF. The CDR3 bases are TGTGCCAGCAGTGCAAGGGACAGGGTTAATGAAAAACTGTTTTTT.

The CDR3, as DNA: TGTGCCAGCCGGAACTCAGGTAGTGAAAAACTGTTTTTT. It translates to CASRNSGSEKLFF. The J gene is TRBJ1-4, the V gene TRBV2; no clear D. The CDR3 covers 13 residues. CDR1 is SNHLY and CDR2 is FYNNEI in the germline V gene. Trimming took 8 bases from V and 7 from J, leaving 14 bases between them. Supplemented by reference TRBV2 and TRBJ1-4, the full variable domain reads EPEVTQTPSHQVTQMGQEVILRCVPISNHLYFYWYRQILGQKVEFLVSFYNNEISEKSEIFDDQFSVERPDGSNFTLKIRSTKLEDSAMYFCASRNSGSEKLFFGSGTQLSVL.

This chain uses TRBV6-5 with TRBJ1-6, with D tentatively TRBD1 (6 bases). The CDR3 length is 14 residues. V was pared by 0 bases and J by 14 bases, with 14 bases between. CDR1 MNHEY and CDR2 SVGAGI come from the germline V gene. The CDR3 nucleotides are TGTGCCAGCAGTTACTCCGCCAGGACAGCTTCCCTCCACTTT. Translating it yields CASSYSARTASLHF.

This chain joins TRBV5-1 and TRBJ1-6; the match to TRBD1 covers 7 bases. Per the germline V gene, CDR1 is SGHRS and CDR2 is YFSETQ. The CDR3 loop spans 15 amino acids. V gave up 4 bases and J gave up 8 bases; unmatched junction bases: 9. In DNA, the CDR3 is TGCGCCAGCAGCCAGACAGGGATGCGGGATTCACCCCTCCACTTT. The encoded protein is CASSQTGMRDSPLHF.

CDR3 sequence reads: CASRGGSLSGNTIYF. CDR3 DNA: TGTGCCTCCCGGGGGGGGTCTCTCTCTGGAAACACCATATATTTT. V gene TRBV6-1 combines with J gene TRBJ1-3; D perhaps matches TRBD1 (5 bases). Trimming shortened V by 11 bases and J by 0 bases, and 17 bases separated the two germline ends. Per the germline V gene, CDR1 is MNHNS and CDR2 is SASEGT. The CDR3 has 15 residues.

This chain links TRBV5-1 with TRBJ2-1; 9 nucleotides agree with TRBD2. In germline, CDR1 is SGHRS, CDR2 YFSETQ. J was trimmed by 1 base and V by 0 bases; bases with no gene match: 5. The CDR3 is 17 amino acids. CDR3 sequence (DNA): TGCGCCAGCAGCTTGGCCCAGGGACTAGCTTCCTACAATGAGCAGTTCTTC. It translates to CASSLAQGLASYNEQFF.

This clone was picked up one time. The gene calls are TRBV7-3 and TRBJ1-2; D not certain. This CDR3 is 15 amino acids long. Trimming took off 5 bases at V and 3 bases at J, with 16 bases between the two ends. CDR1 and CDR2 (germline): SGHTA, FQGTGA. CDR3 sequence reads: CASSGTLGNYYGYTF. Here the CDR3 DNA reads TGTGCCAGCAGCGGTACCCTGGGCAATTACTATGGCTACACCTTC.

The rearrangement uses TRBV5-1 and TRBJ1-1; 11 positions match TRBD1. Germline lookup yields CDR1 SGHRS and CDR2 YFSETQ. J was trimmed by 5 bases and V by 4 bases; bases with no gene match: 7. The CDR3 length is 15 residues. The CDR3 loop is CASSLRDRGETEAFF. CDR3 DNA: TGCGCCAGCAGCCTCCGGGACAGGGGGGAGACTGAAGCTTTCTTT. The variable domain in full, completed from reference TRBV5-1 and TRBJ1-1, reads KAGVTQTPRYLIKTRGQQVTLSCSPISGHRSVSWYQQTPGQGLQFLFEYFSETQRNKGNFPGRFSGRQFSNSRSEMNVSTLELGDSALYLCASSLRDRGETEAFFGQGTRLTVV.

The chain recombines TRBV4-3 with TRBJ2-2, with a tentative D call TRBD1 (6 bases). The V end was cut by 0 bases, the J end by 7 bases, with 15 bases between. The CDR3 has 16 amino acids. Germline CDR1 reads LGHNA; CDR2 reads YSLEER. CDR3 nucleotides: TGCGCCAGCAGCCAAGACGGTATAGGGGGATACGGGGAGCTGTTTTTT. Translation: CASSQDGIGGYGELFF.

The chain uses TRBV4-1 and TRBJ1-3; 7 nucleotides agree with TRBD1. Germline CDR1 reads MGHRA; CDR2 reads YSYEKL. J lost 0 bases, V lost 3 bases, and 17 bases had no gene match. This CDR3 comprises 20 residues. The CDR3 spells CASSQPSGLRQGASGNTIYF. The DNA of the CDR3 is TGCGCCAGCAGCCAGCCTTCGGGACTTAGACAGGGCGCCTCTGGAAACACCATATATTTT.

This clone was seen a single time. The gene calls are TRBV5-4 and TRBJ2-1; D uncertain. CDR1 SGHNT and CDR2 YYREEE come from the germline V gene (reference sequence). V lost 0 bases and J 9 bases, leaving 13 bases between the germline ends. The CDR3 has 14 residues. CDR3 nucleotides: TGTGCCAGCAGCTTGGAGTCTAACGCGGTTGAGCAGTTCTTC. It is translated as CASSLESNAVEQFF. The full variable domain, in which reference TRBV5-4 and TRBJ2-1 provide the parts outside the CDR3, is ETGVTQSPTHLIKTRGQQVTLRCSSQSGHNTVSWYQQALGQGPQFIFQYYREEENGRGNFPPRFSGLQFPNYSSELNVNALELDDSALYLCASSLESNAVEQFFGPGTRLTVL.

This rearrangement joins TRBV5-4 to TRBJ2-4; 7 bases align to TRBD1. Germline V lookup: CDR1 SGHNT, CDR2 YYREEE (reference sequence). V dropped 4 bases and J dropped 0; count of bases not matched to a gene: 4. The CDR3 sequence is 15 residues long. The CDR3 bases are TGTGCCAGCAGCCAGACAGGGCTAGCCAAAAACATTCAGTACTTC. Its protein is CASSQTGLAKNIQYF.

The chain has TRBV7-2 and TRBJ2-7; 7 bases map to TRBD1. V trimming: 5 bases; J trimming: 1 base; junction bases outside the gene matches: 5. CDR3 length: 14 residues. Per the germline V gene, CDR1 is SGHTA and CDR2 is FQGNSA. The CDR3 DNA sequence: TGTGCCAGCAGCCCTCGGACAGGTTCCTACGAGCAGTACTTC. This codes for CASSPRTGSYEQYF. The full variable domain, in which reference TRBV7-2 and TRBJ2-7 provide the parts outside the CDR3, is GAGVSQSPSNKVTEKGKDVELRCDPISGHTALYWYRQSLGQGLEFLIYFQGNSAPDKSGLPSDRFSAERTGGSVSTLTIQRTQQEDSAVYLCASSPRTGSYEQYFGPGTRLTVT.

The genes are TRBV30 and TRBJ1-5; D may be TRBD1 (6 bases). From germline, CDR1 is GTSNPN and CDR2 SVGIG (reference sequence). This CDR3 spans 16 amino acids. V dropped 0 bases and J dropped 6 bases, with 18 bases sitting between them. As DNA, the CDR3 is TGTGCCTGGAGTGTACGGCGGGGGGCATCGGGTCAGCCCCAGCATTTT. Its protein is CAWSVRRGASGQPQHF.

The chain recombines TRBV29-1 with TRBJ1-4, with D tentatively TRBD1 (6 bases). Germline V gene data show CDR1 as SQVTM and CDR2 as ANQGSEA. The CDR3 runs 14 residues. V lost 5 bases and J lost 7, with 17 bases in between. DNA for the CDR3: TGCAGCGTTACACCGACAGGCGGGGGTGAAAAACTGTTTTTT. Residues: CSVTPTGGGEKLFF.

The chain uses TRBV5-5 and TRBJ2-1; 11 nucleotides align to TRBD2. This CDR3 is built from 16 residues. The germline CDR1 and CDR2 sequences are SGHKS and YYEKEE (reference sequence). V gave up 1 base and J gave up 7 bases; unmatched junction bases: 7. Here the CDR3 reads CASSLTRLAGFNEQFF. The CDR3 DNA follows: TGTGCCAGCAGCTTGACGAGACTAGCGGGGTTTAATGAGCAGTTCTTC.

The chain is built from TRBV6-5 and TRBJ2-7; D might be TRBD1 (6 bases). Trimming removed 5 bases at V and 3 bases at J, with 14 bases between. Germline loops: CDR1 MNHEY, CDR2 SVGAGI. The CDR3 has 14 residues. The CDR3 DNA sequence: TGTGCCAGCAGTGCCAGGGGTTGGAACTACGAGCAGTACTTC. Encoded protein: CASSARGWNYEQYF.

This chain uses TRBV2 with TRBJ1-5; TRBD1 is a possible D gene (6 bases). The V gene's germline CDR1 is SNHLY and CDR2 FYNNEI. This CDR3 has 12 amino acids. V was cut by 8 bases and J by 7 bases, with 12 bases left in between. DNA for the CDR3: TGTGCCAGCCGGGCAGGGGTCCAGCCCCAGCATTTT. This encodes CASRAGVQPQHF.

V and J are TRBV5-1 and TRBJ1-5, with TRBD1 as a possible D gene (6 bases). Germline values: CDR1 SGHRS, CDR2 YFSETQ. This CDR3 has 15 amino acids. Between the trimmed V and J ends, which lost 0 bases and 4 bases, there was a span of 11 bases. The CDR3 sequence: CASSLAGQFNQPQHF. The CDR3 coding sequence is TGCGCCAGCAGCTTGGCAGGACAGTTTAATCAGCCCCAGCATTTT.

This clone was seen a handful of times. The J gene is TRBJ1-1, the V gene TRBV29-1; D not certain. Germline loops: CDR1 SQVTM, CDR2 ANQGSEA. Deletions cut 5 bases from V and 4 bases from J, with 11 bases between. The CDR3 has 12 amino acids. The CDR3 sequence is CSVWAGGTEAFF. The CDR3 nucleotides are TGCAGCGTTTGGGCTGGAGGCACTGAAGCTTTCTTT.

The V call is TRBV27, the J call TRBJ2-2, with D possibly TRBD1 on 6 matching bases. Trimming stripped 6 bases from V and 6 bases from J, with 11 bases between. This CDR3 has 13 residues. Per germline, CDR1 MNHEY and CDR2 SMNVEV (reference sequence). The CDR3 bases are TGTGCCAGCAGGATTGGGGGCGCCGGGGAGCTGTTTTTT. Amino acid sequence: CASRIGGAGELFF.